This T cell receptor (beta chain) was sequenced during a study of control samples from healthy donors and cancer patients. There are 13 residues in the CDR3. CDR1 is LNHDA, CDR2 SQIVND, per germline (reference sequence). The V end was cut by 0 bases, the J end by 9 bases, with 9 bases between. Sequenced by immunoSEQ multiplex PCR; TCRdb stores in-frame clones only, minus some. This table has approximately 170,000 clones, approximately 90% appearing once. The receptor comes from a man aged 30 to 45 in good health. Sequencing was performed on blood. The rearrangement uses TRBV19 and TRBJ2-1; no clear D. CDR3 nucleotide sequence: TGTGCCAGTAGTATAGATATTTGGGGTGAGCAGTTCTTC. This sequence encodes CASSIDIWGEQFF.